The TCR beta chain described here comes from a study of blood T cell repertoires in COVID-19 (dated by TCRdb to 2019 to 2021). Some background on the complete study: The collaborator samples originated in the United States, Italy and Spain and spanned the acute and convalescent phases of COVID-19. The prospective study material was composed of cDNA or gDNA derived from T cells, B-cell-depleted T cells, or PBMCs. Subjects who had been exposed to COVID-19, were actively infected with it, or had recovered from it provided the deeply sampled blood TCRbeta repertoires that made up the dataset. The repertoires were released in a freely available public database intended as a resource for research on the immune response to SARS-CoV-2. Samples came from the ongoing ImmuneRACE study (first 160 participants) plus 1,254 subjects from 6 global collaborators. The sample metadata nearly always contained a de-identified subject ID, COVID-19 status, age in years and sex. HLA class I and class II types, where available, came from metadata supplied by the sample provider rather than from assay-based typing. What the research found in general, with its limitations: The amount of clinical and demographic metadata varied by source and participant and was provided uncurated.

Each collaborating institution followed its own protocols to collect whole blood in K2EDTA tubes. For TCRbeta analysis, collaborators shipped samples in one of three forms: frozen whole blood, isolated PBMCs, or DNA extracted from either of those sample types. TCRbeta CDR3 regions were amplified from genomic DNA by means of the immunoSEQ Assay, a bias-controlled multiplex PCR. Processing in the source paper ran as follows. Nucleated cell counts per sample were estimated from amplification of reference gene primers within the assay. Sequence reads were collapsed and filtered to measure the absolute abundance of every unique TCRbeta CDR3 rearrangement. For each sample, productive Simpson clonality was calculated as the square root of Simpson's diversity index across productive rearrangements. TCRdb retrieved this table from immuneACCESS and kept in-frame rearrangements only. Not all clones are present; in checked studies, unresolved V genes account for under half, and no reason is known for the remainder. D and trimming were read from the DNA, whereas the V and J calls and clone size are those reported in that table. The sample table lists about 160,000 clones, 75% to 90% of them with a count of one. In total, the top ten clones hold roughly 2.9% of the sample.

This clone was recorded a few times. This clone's antigen is unknown. Within one base of it there is no much larger clone, and no base qualities were kept. The V end loses 5 bases and the J end loses 6 bases, and a stretch of 14 bases separates them. Including the terminal cysteine and phenylalanine, the CDR3 comprises 14 residues. Left in the record is the CDR3 DNA by itself, 42 bases read in frame from the first base. Via the germline V gene, CDR1 is MNHEY and CDR2 SVGAGI. Sample: peripheral blood. The V gene is TRBV6-5 and the J gene is TRBJ2-1; D gene: possibly TRBD2, on 6 matching bases. This TCR was recovered from a woman aged 60-70 years with acute or convalescent COVID-19. The DNA sequence is TGTGCCAGCAGTATACTAGCTTCTTCCAATGAGCAGTTCTTC. The translation is CASSILASSNEQFF.